This is a list of T cell receptor beta chains from one sample in a study of blood T cell repertoires in COVID-19. Assay: immunoSEQ multiplex PCR; the TCRdb copy retains only in-frame clones and omits some. The sample has some 180,000 clones, about four fifths seen once; the top ten hold approximately 7%. Specimen: peripheral blood. The receptors come from a human donor in a cohort sampled during active COVID-19. The CDR3 runs from the conserved cysteine through the conserved F or W. D genes are given only for firm matches. Size is omitted from some rows. Given values are once, few, many or a class for expanded clones.

d_call: TRBD2; clone_size: .; v_call: TRBV6-1; j_call: TRBJ2-1; cdr3_aa: CASSDPTSGGYNEQFF; cdr3_nt: TGTGCCAGCAGTGATCCCACTAGCGGGGGGTACAATGAGCAGTTCTTC
d_call: TRBD1; clone_size: .; v_call: TRBV11-2; j_call: TRBJ1-1; cdr3_aa: CASSFTGGGEAFF; cdr3_nt: TGTGCCAGCAGCTTTACAGGGGGGGGTGAAGCTTTCTTT
d_call: TRBD2; clone_size: .; v_call: TRBV4-1; j_call: TRBJ2-7; cdr3_aa: CASSPLLLSGGRLYEQYF; cdr3_nt: TGCGCCAGCAGCCCCTTATTGCTTAGCGGGGGACGACTCTACGAGCAGTACTTC
d_call: .; clone_size: few; v_call: TRBV7-9; j_call: TRBJ1-3; cdr3_aa: CASSLAAGNTIYF; cdr3_nt: TGTGCCAGCAGCTTAGCCGCGGGAAACACCATATATTTT
d_call: .; clone_size: .; v_call: TRBV2; j_call: TRBJ1-1; cdr3_aa: CASRPTGLNTEAFF; cdr3_nt: TGTGCCAGCAGACCAACAGGGTTGAACACTGAAGCTTTCTTT
d_call: TRBD1; clone_size: .; v_call: TRBV10-3; j_call: TRBJ2-7; cdr3_aa: CAISLRQGVSYEQYF; cdr3_nt: TGTGCCATCAGTCTCCGACAGGGCGTATCCTACGAGCAGTACTTC
d_call: TRBD1; clone_size: .; v_call: TRBV2; j_call: TRBJ2-7; cdr3_aa: CASSERQGYEQYF; cdr3_nt: TGTGCCAGCAGTGAGAGACAGGGTTACGAGCAGTACTTC
d_call: TRBD2; clone_size: few; v_call: TRBV2; j_call: TRBJ2-3; cdr3_aa: CASSVSLSGGSDTQYF; cdr3_nt: TGTGCCAGCAGCGTATCCCTGAGCGGGGGTTCAGATACGCAGTATTTT
d_call: TRBD1; clone_size: .; v_call: TRBV13; j_call: TRBJ2-7; cdr3_aa: CASSLDRVSYEQYF; cdr3_nt: TGTGCCAGCAGCTTGGACAGGGTCTCCTACGAGCAGTACTTC
d_call: .; clone_size: .; v_call: TRBV9; j_call: TRBJ1-2; cdr3_aa: CASSVDPGLDYGYTF; cdr3_nt: TGTGCCAGCAGCGTAGATCCGGGATTGGACTATGGCTACACCTTC
d_call: .; clone_size: .; v_call: TRBV5-6; j_call: TRBJ2-7; cdr3_aa: CASSRLAQEQYF; cdr3_nt: TGTGCCAGCAGCCGCCTAGCACAGGAGCAGTACTTC
d_call: TRBD1; clone_size: .; v_call: TRBV4-2; j_call: TRBJ2-2; cdr3_aa: CASTGTGGTGELFF; cdr3_nt: TGTGCCAGCACCGGGACAGGGGGCACCGGGGAGCTGTTTTTT
d_call: .; clone_size: .; v_call: TRBV5-6; j_call: TRBJ2-3; cdr3_aa: CASTRAGAHPDTQYF; cdr3_nt: TGTGCCAGCACCCGCGCGGGGGCCCATCCAGATACGCAGTATTTT
d_call: TRBD1; clone_size: .; v_call: TRBV2; j_call: TRBJ1-2; cdr3_aa: CASRTGTGGNYGYTF; cdr3_nt: TGTGCCAGCAGGACCGGGACAGGGGGCAACTATGGCTACACCTTC
d_call: TRBD1; clone_size: .; v_call: TRBV5-1; j_call: TRBJ1-1; cdr3_aa: CASSFKQGTEAFF; cdr3_nt: TGCGCCAGCAGCTTCAAACAGGGGACTGAAGCTTTCTTT
d_call: .; clone_size: .; v_call: TRBV6-5; j_call: TRBJ1-5; cdr3_aa: CASSYIGENQPQHF; cdr3_nt: TGTGCCAGCAGTTACATCGGGGAAAATCAGCCCCAGCATTTT
d_call: .; clone_size: .; v_call: TRBV5-6; j_call: TRBJ1-1; cdr3_aa: CASSWGGADVAFF; cdr3_nt: TGTGCCAGCAGCTGGGGAGGGGCTGATGTTGCTTTCTTT
d_call: TRBD2; clone_size: once; v_call: TRBV2; j_call: TRBJ2-1; cdr3_aa: CASSEKASGGAYNEQFF; cdr3_nt: TGTGCCAGCAGTGAAAAGGCTAGCGGGGGGGCTTACAATGAGCAGTTCTTC
d_call: TRBD1; clone_size: .; v_call: TRBV19; j_call: TRBJ1-1; cdr3_aa: CASRHSGQENTEAFF; cdr3_nt: TGTGCCAGTAGGCACTCTGGACAGGAGAACACTGAAGCTTTCTTT
d_call: .; clone_size: .; v_call: TRBV4-2; j_call: TRBJ1-4; cdr3_aa: CASSQDLWRGDEKLFF; cdr3_nt: TGTGCCAGCAGCCAAGATCTGTGGAGGGGAGATGAAAAACTGTTTTTT
d_call: .; clone_size: .; v_call: TRBV19; j_call: TRBJ1-5; cdr3_aa: CASSSGGTQPQHF; cdr3_nt: TGTGCCAGTAGCTCGGGGGGCACTCAGCCCCAGCATTTT
d_call: .; clone_size: .; v_call: TRBV2; j_call: TRBJ1-5; cdr3_aa: CASSEGTVLNQPQHF; cdr3_nt: TGTGCCAGCAGTGAAGGTACAGTCCTCAATCAGCCCCAGCATTTT
d_call: .; clone_size: .; v_call: TRBV15; j_call: TRBJ2-1; cdr3_aa: CATSRQDYEQFF; cdr3_nt: TGTGCCACCAGCAGACAGGACTATGAGCAGTTCTTC
d_call: .; clone_size: .; v_call: TRBV11-2; j_call: TRBJ2-5; cdr3_aa: CASSPGQSQETQYF; cdr3_nt: TGTGCCAGCAGCCCGGGACAAAGTCAAGAGACCCAGTACTTC
d_call: TRBD2; clone_size: .; v_call: TRBV27; j_call: TRBJ2-3; cdr3_aa: CASSHPRTSGGTDTQYF; cdr3_nt: TGTGCCAGCAGTCACCCGCGGACTAGCGGGGGGACAGATACGCAGTATTTT
d_call: .; clone_size: .; v_call: TRBV4-1; j_call: TRBJ2-1; cdr3_aa: CASSQEARGISYNEQFF; cdr3_nt: TGCGCCAGCAGCCAAGAGGCCAGGGGAATCTCCTACAATGAGCAGTTCTTC
d_call: .; clone_size: .; v_call: TRBV30; j_call: TRBJ2-7; cdr3_aa: CAWSAGGGEQYF; cdr3_nt: TGTGCCTGGAGTGCAGGGGGAGGCGAGCAGTACTTC
d_call: .; clone_size: .; v_call: TRBV19; j_call: TRBJ1-5; cdr3_aa: CASRVGNQPQHF; cdr3_nt: TGTGCCAGCAGGGTTGGCAATCAGCCCCAGCATTTT
d_call: .; clone_size: .; v_call: TRBV7-9; j_call: TRBJ1-1; cdr3_aa: CASSLATEGTEAFF; cdr3_nt: TGTGCCAGCAGCCTGGCGACAGAAGGCACTGAAGCTTTCTTT
d_call: .; clone_size: .; v_call: TRBV2; j_call: TRBJ2-2; cdr3_aa: CASRIYSSGELFF; cdr3_nt: TGTGCCAGCAGGATATACAGCTCCGGGGAGCTGTTTTTT
d_call: TRBD2; clone_size: .; v_call: TRBV18; j_call: TRBJ2-7; cdr3_aa: CASSPYPGGGGSYEQYF; cdr3_nt: TGTGCCAGCTCACCATATCCTGGCGGGGGGGGATCCTACGAGCAGTACTTC
d_call: TRBD2; clone_size: .; v_call: TRBV4-1; j_call: TRBJ2-3; cdr3_aa: CASSRAAGGTDTQYF; cdr3_nt: TGCGCCAGCAGCCGAGCGGCGGGGGGGACAGATACGCAGTATTTT
d_call: TRBD1; clone_size: few; v_call: TRBV18; j_call: TRBJ2-7; cdr3_aa: CASSPGQETYEQYF; cdr3_nt: TGTGCCAGCTCACCGGGACAGGAGACCTACGAGCAGTACTTC
d_call: .; clone_size: .; v_call: TRBV9; j_call: TRBJ2-7; cdr3_aa: CASSIGTEYEQYF; cdr3_nt: TGTGCCAGCAGCATCGGGACTGAGTACGAGCAGTACTTC
d_call: TRBD2; clone_size: .; v_call: TRBV5-6; j_call: TRBJ2-3; cdr3_aa: CASKDGGAGDTQYF; cdr3_nt: TGTGCCAGCAAAGACGGGGGGGCCGGGGATACGCAGTATTTT
d_call: TRBD1; clone_size: .; v_call: TRBV9; j_call: TRBJ2-7; cdr3_aa: CASSGGDSYEQYF; cdr3_nt: TGTGCCAGCAGCGGAGGGGACAGCTACGAGCAGTACTTC
d_call: .; clone_size: .; v_call: TRBV15; j_call: TRBJ1-5; cdr3_aa: CATSRGSWGDQSQHF; cdr3_nt: TGTGCCACCAGCAGAGGTTCATGGGGCGACCAATCCCAGCATTTT